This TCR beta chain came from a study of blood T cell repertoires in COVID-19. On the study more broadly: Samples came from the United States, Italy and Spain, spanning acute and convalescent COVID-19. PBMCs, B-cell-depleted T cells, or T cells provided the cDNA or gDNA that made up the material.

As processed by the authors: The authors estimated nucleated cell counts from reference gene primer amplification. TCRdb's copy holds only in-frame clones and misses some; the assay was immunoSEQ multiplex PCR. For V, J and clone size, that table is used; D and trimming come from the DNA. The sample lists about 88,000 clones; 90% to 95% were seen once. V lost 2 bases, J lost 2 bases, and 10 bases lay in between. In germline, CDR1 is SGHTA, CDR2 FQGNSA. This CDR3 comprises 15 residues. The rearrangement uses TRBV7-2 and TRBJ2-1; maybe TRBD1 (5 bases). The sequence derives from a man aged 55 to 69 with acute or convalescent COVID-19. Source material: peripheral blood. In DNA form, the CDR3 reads TGTGCCAGCAGCTTACAACAGGACCCCTACAATGAGCAGTTCTTC. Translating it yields CASSLQQDPYNEQFF.